Below, 2 T cell receptor beta chains from the same sample are listed, as sequenced in a study of T-cell reconstitution after alpha-beta-depleted transplantation in children. Preparation of the TCRbeta library involved a method that used unique molecular identifiers. Each CDR3 protein gets one entry after TCRdb re-called the PCR reads with MiXCR. The data show 500,000 to 600,000 distinct CDR3 sequences, with roughly 27% seen just once and 36% held by the top ten. The source material was PBMCs, sampled before TCRalphabeta/CD19-depleted stem cell transplant. The origin of the receptors is a boy in the first two years of life with Wiskott-Aldrich syndrome, due to receive a stem cell transplant.

The chain joins TRBV7-2 to TRBJ2-7; 8 bases are shared with TRBD2. The junction had 6 bases not matched to a gene; V was cut back by 1 base and J by 7 bases. The length of the CDR3 is 14 residues. Germline values: CDR1 SGHTA, CDR2 FQGNSA. CDR3 coding DNA: TGTGCCAGCAGCTTAGGGAGCGGGAGAGAGGAGCAGTACTTC. As protein: CASSLGSGREEQYF.

CDR3 amino acids: CASGLQGARADTQYF. Here the CDR3 DNA reads TGCGCCAGCGGACTCCAGGGGGCTCGCGCAGATACGCAGTATTTT. The chain uses TRBV5-1 and TRBJ2-3, with TRBD1 identical over 8 bases. The CDR3 consists of 15 residues. CDR1 is SGHRS, CDR2 YFSETQ, per germline. Trimming cost V 7 bases and J 4 bases; bases outside gene matches: 11.